This T cell receptor (beta chain) was captured in a study of follicular helper T cells after annual influenza vaccination. This CDR3 spans 17 amino acids. V shed 2 bases and J shed 0 bases, with 17 bases lying between them. CDR1 and CDR2 from the germline V gene are GTSNPN and SVGIG (reference sequence). TCRB was sequenced at Survey level resolution. The protocol was immunoSEQ multiplex PCR, while the TCRdb copy is restricted to in-frame clones and leaves out a portion. The table has about 14,000 clones, approximately 84% seen once. Time point specified: 2014-2015 season, pre-vaccination. The source is an adult who received the influenza vaccine. V is TRBV30 and J is TRBJ1-3; D is unclear. The sample in question was CXCR5- memory CD4+ T cells sorted from blood, obtained on the day of influenza vaccination. The CDR3 nucleotides are TGTGCCTGGAGTCTTTTGAGGACGGATTACTCTGGAAACACCATATATTTT. Translating it yields CAWSLLRTDYSGNTIYF.